One sample yielded the 17 T cell receptor beta chains listed below, sequenced in a study of CD8+ T cells in alopecia areata. Treatment indicated: oral pan-JAK inhibitor, 5-10 mg twice daily. Sequencing templates came from extracted RNA that was reverse transcribed into cDNA. The protocol was immunoSEQ multiplex PCR, while the TCRdb copy is restricted to in-frame clones and leaves out a portion. The data show roughly 110,000 clones, with 55% to 60% seen just once and about 3.3% held by the top ten. The starting material was CD4+ T cells sorted from blood, obtained at week 24, from a patient treated with tofacitinib. The receptors here all came from a human donor with alopecia areata.

J is TRBJ1-3 and V is TRBV30; D might be TRBD1 (5 bases). The CDR3 is 15 residues long. Trimming removed 4 bases at V and 0 bases at J, with 13 bases between. In germline, CDR1 is GTSNPN, CDR2 SVGIG (reference sequence). CDR3: CAWNIGGFSGNTIYF. CDR3 DNA: TGTGCCTGGAATATTGGGGGATTCTCTGGAAACACCATATATTTT. The entire variable domain, with the rest obtained from reference TRBV30 and TRBJ1-3, is as follows: SQTIHQWPATLVQPVGSPLSLECTVEGTSNPNLYWYRQAAGRGLQLLFYSVGIGQISSEVPQNLSASRPQDRQFILSSKKLLLSDSGFYLCAWNIGGFSGNTIYFGEGSWLTVV.

The chain employs TRBV9 and TRBJ1-1; TRBD1 might be the D (5 bases). Germline assignment: CDR1 SGDLS and CDR2 YYNGEE. The CDR3 length is 13 residues. V dropped 0 bases and J dropped 7 bases, with 10 bases sitting between them. In DNA form, the CDR3 reads TGTGCCAGCAGCGTAGAGTTGGGGGGTGAAGCTTTCTTT. Translated: CASSVELGGEAFF.

The rearrangement uses TRBV30 and TRBJ2-1, with D unclear. V lost 1 base and J lost 8, with 6 bases in between. The germline CDR1 and CDR2 sequences are GTSNPN and SVGIG (reference sequence). The CDR3 consists of 11 residues. The CDR3 coding sequence is TGTGCCTGGAGTGGACTGGATGAGCAGTTCTTC. Its protein product is CAWSGLDEQFF.

With respect to this clone: Other DNA sequences within the sample encode an identical CDR3. The chain joins TRBV9 to TRBJ1-6; D is possibly TRBD1 (5 bases). Germline V lookup: CDR1 SGDLS, CDR2 YYNGEE. The CDR3 length is 13 residues. V lost 2 bases and J 7 bases, leaving 7 bases between the germline ends. CDR3 DNA: TGTGCCAGCAGCGTGGCAGGGAATTCACCCCTCCACTTT. This gives the protein CASSVAGNSPLHF.

The chain carries TRBV7-9 and TRBJ2-1, with a tentative D call TRBD2 (5 bases). CDR1 SEHNR and CDR2 FQNEAQ come from the germline V gene (reference sequence). The V and J ends lost 5 bases and 8 bases respectively, with 10 bases between them. There are 12 residues in the CDR3. CDR3 sequence: CASSTSGDEQFF. The CDR3 bases are TGTGCCAGCAGCACTAGTGGGGATGAGCAGTTCTTC.

The rearrangement links TRBV7-2 to TRBJ2-7, with D possibly TRBD2 on 5 matching bases. The length of the CDR3 is 13 residues. Germline assignment: CDR1 SGHTA and CDR2 FQGNSA. V lost 5 bases, J lost 0 bases, and 8 bases lay in between. The CDR3 protein is CASSNGGSYEQYF. The CDR3 nucleotides are TGTGCCAGCAGCAACGGAGGCTCCTACGAGCAGTACTTC.

The chain carries TRBV29-1 and TRBJ1-2; unclear D gene. The germline V and J ends were trimmed by 4 bases and 0 bases, with 9 bases remaining between them. This CDR3 contains 13 residues. The germline V gene encodes CDR1 SQVTM and CDR2 ANQGSEA. For the CDR3, the DNA is TGCAGCGTTGCCAGATCTTCTAACTATGGCTACACCTTC. Translated: CSVARSSNYGYTF.

This clone has more than one count but fewer than ten. Other DNA sequences of this sample code for an identical CDR3. V is TRBV6-6 and J is TRBJ1-4; D ambiguous. V gave up 11 bases and J gave up 2 bases, with 9 bases separating them. Germline V gene sequence: CDR1 MNHNY, CDR2 SVGAGI (reference sequence). This CDR3 comprises 12 residues. The CDR3 nucleotides read TGTGCCTCCCGACGGACTAATGAAAAACTGTTTTTT. This translates into CASRRTNEKLFF.

This chain connects TRBV4-2 to TRBJ2-3, with 10 nucleotides matching TRBD2. The CDR3 is 16 residues long. V dropped 4 bases and J dropped 1; count of bases not matched to a gene: 5. Germline lookup yields CDR1 LGHNA and CDR2 YNFKEQ. CDR3 nucleotide sequence: TGTGCCAGCAGCCGTAGCGGGGGGCGGGGCACAGATACGCAGTATTTT. Encoded protein: CASSRSGGRGTDTQYF.

This clone was found once. The V and J genes are TRBV10-3 and TRBJ2-1; 7 bases agree with TRBD2. The CDR3 is 15 amino acids. Trimming removed 6 bases from V and 0 bases from J; junction bases left unmatched: 5. Germline V lookup: CDR1 ENHRY, CDR2 SYGVKD. CDR3 residues: CAIREAGSSYNEQFF. The CDR3 DNA is TGTGCCATCAGAGAAGCGGGGAGCTCCTACAATGAGCAGTTCTTC.

J is TRBJ2-5 and V is TRBV5-1, with unresolved D. This CDR3 has 12 amino acids. V lost 2 bases and J lost 5, with 7 bases in between. In germline, CDR1 is SGHRS, CDR2 YFSETQ. The CDR3 region has the DNA TGCGCCAGCAGCTTATCGCAGGAGACCCAGTACTTC. Amino acid sequence: CASSLSQETQYF.

The table lists this clone with many counts. CDR3 coding DNA: TGCGCCAGCAGTCAATCGGAACCCTTGGCGACTGAAGCTTTCTTT. It is translated as CASSQSEPLATEAFF. The V call is TRBV23-1, the J call TRBJ1-1; D gene unclear. TRBV23-1 is an open reading frame whose function is uncertain. This CDR3 has 15 residues. The ends were cut back, 0 bases at V and 5 bases at J, with 13 bases in the middle.

The V call is TRBV6-1, the J call TRBJ1-1, with a weak D call TRBD1 (5 bases). The CDR3 extends over 14 amino acids. The germline V gene encodes CDR1 MNHNS and CDR2 SASEGT. Trimming removed 1 base from V and 5 bases from J, with 11 bases in between. CDR3 region: CASSEDGGLTEAFF. The CDR3 DNA reads TGTGCCAGCAGTGAAGACGGGGGGTTAACTGAAGCTTTCTTT.

This clone was seen a few times. V gene TRBV29-1 combines with J gene TRBJ2-2; no clear D. Germline assignment: CDR1 SQVTM and CDR2 ANQGSEA. Trimming pared 2 bases from V and 1 base from J, leaving 8 bases between. There are 14 residues in the CDR3. The CDR3 DNA reads as TGCAGCGTTGAACGTCAGTTGAACACCGGGGAGCTGTTTTTT. Amino acid sequence: CSVERQLNTGELFF.

This chain joins TRBV18 and TRBJ1-2; 8 nucleotides match TRBD1. V lost 5 bases to trimming and J lost 2 bases; unmatched junction nucleotides: 4. The germline gives CDR1 KGHSH, CDR2 LQKENI. The CDR3 runs to 14 residues. The CDR3: CASSTDRENYGYTF. In nucleotides, the CDR3 is TGTGCCAGCTCAACGGACAGGGAGAACTATGGCTACACCTTC.

This clone was found a few times. The rearrangement uses TRBV7-9 and TRBJ1-2, with D perhaps TRBD1 (6 bases). Per the germline V gene, CDR1 is SEHNR and CDR2 is FQNEAQ (reference sequence). Trimming stripped 2 bases from V and 1 base from J, with 23 bases between. The CDR3 length is 19 residues. CDR3 bases: TGTGCCAGCAGCTTAATGTCGTGGCGGGGGCGGGGGTTTAACTATGGCTACACCTTC. This gives the protein CASSLMSWRGRGFNYGYTF.

The chain is built from TRBV5-6 and TRBJ1-1; D is unclear. The CDR3 extends over 14 amino acids. Trimming stripped 1 base from V and 4 bases from J, with 11 bases between. Germline V gives CDR1 SGHDT, CDR2 YYEEEE. For the CDR3, the DNA is TGTGCCAGCAGCTTGAAGGGTTTGGGCACTGAAGCTTTCTTT. It yields the protein CASSLKGLGTEAFF. Complete variable domain (other parts from reference TRBV5-6 and TRBJ1-1): DAGVTQSPTHLIKTRGQQVTLRCSPKSGHDTVSWYQQALGQGPQFIFQYYEEEERQRGNFPDRFSGHQFPNYSSELNVNALLLGDSALYLCASSLKGLGTEAFFGQGTRLTVV.